One and the same sample provided the 14 T cell receptor beta chains below, sequenced in a study of blood T cell repertoires in COVID-19. Using immunoSEQ multiplex PCR, the repertoire was profiled, and TCRdb retains in-frame clones only, with some absent. Seen here are about 350,000 clones, roughly nine tenths observed once, and the top ten hold over 3.5%. Sequencing used peripheral blood. These receptors all stem from a woman aged 60 to 75 with COVID-19, enrolled during active disease.

This chain connects TRBV10-3 to TRBJ1-1, with D hard to call. From germline, CDR1 is ENHRY and CDR2 SYGVKD. There are 14 residues in the CDR3. V lost 2 bases and J lost 3, with 10 bases in between. The CDR3 region has the DNA TGTGCCATCAGTGAGGTTGAGTCGTACACTGAAGCTTTCTTT. Protein product: CAISEVESYTEAFF.

The chain is built from TRBV10-3 and TRBJ1-2; TRBD1 agrees at 7 bases. Germline trimming cut 2 bases from V and 4 bases from J; bases unmatched to any gene: 7. CDR1 and CDR2 from the germline V gene are ENHRY and SYGVKD. CDR3 size: 15 residues. CDR3 loop: CAISEPTGRGYGYTF. As DNA, the CDR3 is TGTGCCATCAGTGAGCCGACAGGGCGAGGCTATGGCTACACCTTC.

This chain links TRBV7-2 with TRBJ1-5; weak D call: TRBD1 (5 bases). The CDR3 sequence is 14 residues long. Germline V lookup: CDR1 SGHTA, CDR2 FQGNSA. V shed 4 bases and J shed 2 bases, with 9 bases lying between them. This CDR3 is CASSSQGGNQPQHF. The CDR3 DNA follows: TGTGCCAGCAGCTCGCAGGGTGGCAATCAGCCCCAGCATTTT.

In this sample, this clone turned up once. The rearrangement links TRBV6-5 to TRBJ2-1; 11 bases line up with TRBD2. Germline assignment: CDR1 MNHEY and CDR2 SVGAGI. J lost 2 bases, V lost 7 bases, and 4 bases had no gene match. The CDR3 is 15 residues long. This CDR3 reads CASTRLAGTYNEQFF. The CDR3 DNA follows: TGTGCCAGCACTAGACTAGCGGGGACCTACAATGAGCAGTTCTTC.

In this sample, this clone turned up a few times. This rearrangement joins TRBV11-2 to TRBJ2-2, with no clear D. Germline CDR1 and CDR2: SGHAT and FQNNGV. This CDR3 region has 14 residues. V lost 5 bases and J lost 3, with 10 bases in between. For the CDR3, the DNA is TGTGCCAGCAGCCCTCACATCGACACCGGGGAGCTGTTTTTT. Its protein product is CASSPHIDTGELFF.

This clone has just one count. The CDR3 protein is CASTGVHPNYGYTF. CDR3 nucleotide sequence: TGTGCCAGCACGGGTGTACATCCTAACTATGGCTACACCTTC. The chain joins TRBV3-1 (or the pseudogene TRBV3-2) to TRBJ1-2, with D unresolved. The germline V gene has CDR1 LGHDT and CDR2 YNNKEL (reference sequence). V was shortened by 7 bases and J by 0 bases, with 12 bases between the two germline ends. The CDR3 has 14 amino acids.

The chain carries TRBV2 and TRBJ1-3; no firm D call. Trimming cost V 6 bases and J 0 bases, with 18 bases left between them. Germline CDR1 reads SNHLY; CDR2 reads FYNNEI. This CDR3 is built from 17 residues. This chain's CDR3 is CASRNQLKRYSGNTIYF. DNA of the CDR3: TGTGCCAGCAGGAACCAGCTTAAGCGATACTCTGGAAACACCATATATTTT.

This chain connects TRBV24-1 to TRBJ2-3, with D possibly being TRBD2 (6 bases). CDR3 length equals 14 residues. V was pared by 5 bases and J by 2 bases, with 10 bases between. From germline, CDR1 is KGHDR and CDR2 SFDVKD. The CDR3 reads CATSAAGPTDTQYF. The CDR3 DNA sequence: TGTGCCACCAGTGCTGCGGGGCCCACAGATACGCAGTATTTT.

The chain employs TRBV7-9 and TRBJ2-3, with D possibly being TRBD2 (5 bases). The length of the CDR3 is 15 residues. Germline CDR1 is SEHNR and CDR2 is FQNEAQ (reference sequence). V lost 8 bases and J lost 2, with 17 bases in between. CDR3 sequence: CASSTGEWDTDTQYF. CDR3 sequence (DNA): TGTGCCAGCTCCACCGGGGAGTGGGACACAGATACGCAGTATTTT.

The genes are TRBV6-4 and TRBJ1-2; D is undetermined. V was pared by 4 bases and J by 2 bases, with 14 bases between. CDR1 and CDR2 (germline): MRHNA, SNTAGT. This CDR3 contains 15 residues. CDR3 region: CASSAYPTANYGYTF. CDR3 sequence (DNA): TGTGCCAGCAGTGCCTACCCAACAGCAAACTATGGCTACACCTTC.

The chain couples TRBV7-9 to TRBJ2-7; D call uncertain. Germline loops: CDR1 SEHNR, CDR2 FQNEAQ (reference sequence). V gave up 4 bases and J gave up 2 bases, with 6 bases separating them. The CDR3 consists of 12 residues. This chain's CDR3 is CASSSGTYEQYF. For the CDR3, the DNA is TGTGCCAGCAGCTCCGGTACCTACGAGCAGTACTTC.

The chain employs TRBV2 and TRBJ1-5, with D perhaps TRBD1 (6 bases). Germline V CDR1 and CDR2: SNHLY, FYNNEI. The CDR3 covers 13 residues. V dropped 8 bases and J dropped 3 bases, with 11 bases sitting between them. The DNA of the CDR3 is TGTGCCAGCTCCGGACAGACCAATCAGCCCCAGCATTTT. Its protein product is CASSGQTNQPQHF.

The chain recombines TRBV15 with TRBJ1-4; 7 bases align to TRBD1. V lost 1 base and J lost 2; bases outside the gene matches: 1. Germline lookup yields CDR1 LNHNV and CDR2 YYDKDF (reference sequence). This CDR3 has 15 amino acids. The CDR3 DNA follows: TGTGCCACCAGCAGAGGACAGGGCACTAATGAAAAACTGTTTTTT. It codes for CATSRGQGTNEKLFF.

This clone occurred a few times. The genes are TRBV2 and TRBJ1-2; D is perhaps TRBD1 (6 bases). Between the trimmed V and J ends, which lost 7 bases and 8 bases, there was a span of 23 bases. The CDR3 spans 15 residues. Germline CDR1 SNHLY, CDR2 FYNNEI. The CDR3 DNA sequence: TGTGCCAGCACCAGGGGCCGGGGAACTGGAAGAGGCTACACCTTC. Translated, it gives CASTRGRGTGRGYTF.